This T cell receptor beta chain appears in the sequencing data of a study of blood T cell repertoires in COVID-19. Profiled with immunoSEQ multiplex PCR; TCRdb holds only in-frame clones, not every one. The sample has 360,000 or so clones; roughly 87% are singletons. This CDR3 is 14 amino acids long. Per germline, CDR1 LNHDA and CDR2 SQIVND (reference sequence). Trimming shortened V by 10 bases and J by 1 base, and 16 bases separated the two germline ends. J is TRBJ1-2 and V is TRBV19; weak D call: TRBD1 (6 bases). The sample comprised PBMCs or T cells enriched from blood (not recorded which). This sequence originates from a woman aged 45-65 years who had recovered from COVID-19. CDR3 region: CATSGAARNYGYTF. Written as DNA, the CDR3 is TGTGCCACCTCAGGGGCCGCACGTAACTATGGCTACACCTTC. The variable domain in full, with the rest retrieved from reference TRBV19 and TRBJ1-2, is DGGITQSPKYLFRKEGQNVTLSCEQNLNHDAMYWYRQDPGQGLRLIYYSQIVNDFQKGDIAEGYSVSREKKESFPLTVTSAQKNPTAFYLCATSGAARNYGYTFGSGTRLTVV.